The next 29 T cell receptor beta chains were all read from a single sample in a study of blood T cell repertoires in COVID-19. The method was immunoSEQ multiplex PCR; TCRdb's version includes in-frame clones alone and lacks a portion of them. Of fewer than 400,000 clones listed, about 83% are singletons. Sequencing used PBMCs or T cells enriched from blood (not recorded which). These TCRs come from a woman aged 50 to 65 who had recovered from COVID-19.

The rearrangement links TRBV5-4 to TRBJ1-4, with a weak D call TRBD1 (5 bases). Trimming pared 4 bases from V and 3 bases from J, leaving 13 bases between. The CDR3 is made up of 15 amino acids. Germline V gene sequence: CDR1 SGHNT, CDR2 YYREEE (reference sequence). In nucleotides, the CDR3 is TGTGCCAGCAGCATTGCAGGGTCTCCTAATGAAAAACTGTTTTTT. Residues: CASSIAGSPNEKLFF.

Only one count was recorded for this clone. The gene calls are TRBV29-1 and TRBJ2-7; 12 positions match TRBD2. V was pared by 4 bases and J by 3 bases, with 1 base of the junction left unmatched. Germline loops: CDR1 SQVTM, CDR2 ANQGSEA. The CDR3 has 13 residues. The CDR3, as DNA: TGCAGCGTTGTGACTAGCGGGGGCTACGAGCAGTACTTC. This codes for CSVVTSGGYEQYF.

CDR3 in DNA: TGTGCCAGCACCACCTACAATGAGCAGTTCTTC. It yields the protein CASTTYNEQFF. J is TRBJ2-1 and V is TRBV2; D gene uncertain. Germline CDR1 reads SNHLY; CDR2 reads FYNNEI. The CDR3 runs to 11 residues. Trimming shortened V by 7 bases and J by 2 bases, and 3 bases separated the two germline ends.

The CDR3 DNA sequence: TGTGCCAGCAGCCCGCGAGCGGGGGGGATCACAGATACGCAGTATTTT. Protein: CASSPRAGGITDTQYF. The rearrangement joins TRBV4-2 to TRBJ2-3; 10 nucleotides agree with TRBD2. The V and J ends lost 4 bases and 2 bases, in that order; junction bases with no gene match: 6. Germline-derived CDR1 and CDR2 are LGHNA and YNFKEQ. There are 16 residues in the CDR3.

The chain links TRBV5-1 to TRBJ1-1; TRBD1 agrees at 10 bases. Germline CDR1 reads SGHRS; CDR2 reads YFSETQ. The junction had 5 bases not matched to a gene; V was cut back by 6 bases and J by 3 bases. CDR3 size: 14 residues. CDR3: CASIAGTGDTEAFF. The CDR3 DNA reads as TGCGCCAGCATTGCCGGGACAGGGGACACTGAAGCTTTCTTT.

The CDR3 region has the DNA TGTGCCAGCAGTCGGGACAGGGTTTGGACTGAAGCTTTCTTT. It specifies CASSRDRVWTEAFF. This chain joins TRBV6-5 and TRBJ1-1; 9 nucleotides agree with TRBD1. Trimming took 5 bases from V and 5 from J; bases not matched to a gene: 6. The CDR3 length is 14 residues. Per germline, CDR1 MNHEY and CDR2 SVGAGI.

In its sample, this clone was seen once. This chain uses TRBV4-1 with TRBJ2-2, with 9 bases matching TRBD1. The V segment lost 3 bases and the J segment 4 bases; nucleotides outside the gene matches: 3. This CDR3 has 15 amino acids. Germline CDR1 and CDR2: MGHRA and YSYEKL. CDR3 loop: CASSHGTGFTGELFF. CDR3 in DNA: TGCGCCAGCAGCCACGGGACAGGGTTCACCGGGGAGCTGTTTTTT.

This chain connects TRBV28 to TRBJ1-2; D not resolved. V lost 6 bases, J lost 5 bases, and 13 bases lay in between. In germline, CDR1 is MDHEN, CDR2 SYDVKM. The CDR3 runs to 13 residues. CDR3 sequence reads: CASSLDKEYGYTF. CDR3 bases: TGTGCCAGCAGCTTAGACAAAGAGTATGGCTACACCTTC.

This clone turned up a few times. The chain couples TRBV5-1 to TRBJ1-3, with no clear D. CDR1 is SGHRS and CDR2 is YFSETQ in the germline V gene. Between the trimmed V and J ends, which lost 0 bases and 8 bases, there was a span of 12 bases. The CDR3 has 14 amino acids. The CDR3 protein is CASSLAYRQDTIYF. In nucleotides, the CDR3 is TGCGCCAGCAGCTTGGCCTATCGTCAGGACACCATATATTTT.

The rearrangement links TRBV7-9 to TRBJ2-5; 9 nucleotides match TRBD2. After removal of 3 bases from V and 5 bases from J, the junction contained 10 bases not matched to a gene. Germline V gene sequence: CDR1 SEHNR, CDR2 FQNEAQ (reference sequence). The CDR3 has 16 amino acids. Here the CDR3 DNA reads TGTGCCAGCAGCTTCGCCGCGCGGGGGGGCCGGGAGACCCAGTACTTC. This translates into CASSFAARGGRETQYF.

The rearrangement uses TRBV6-4 and TRBJ1-1; a possible D gene is TRBD1 (5 bases). Germline values: CDR1 MRHNA, CDR2 SNTAGT. The V and J ends lost 2 bases and 3 bases respectively, with 13 bases between them. There are 15 residues in the CDR3. DNA of the CDR3: TGTGCCAGCAGTGACGGGGATTTAGGGGACACTGAAGCTTTCTTT. Protein: CASSDGDLGDTEAFF.

The J gene is TRBJ1-5, the V gene TRBV7-2; 8 bases fit TRBD1. J gave up 4 bases and V 1 base, and 9 bases lay outside the gene matches. The CDR3 sequence is 17 residues long. The V gene's germline CDR1 is SGHTA and CDR2 FQGNSA. CDR3 bases: TGTGCCAGCAGCTTAGACCGTAGGGGACAGGTTAATCAGCCCCAGCATTTT. Its protein product is CASSLDRRGQVNQPQHF.

The chain uses TRBV28 and TRBJ2-3; 9 bases match TRBD1. Germline lookup yields CDR1 MDHEN and CDR2 SYDVKM. CDR3 length equals 14 residues. V was clipped by 11 bases and J by 3 bases; unmatched bases: 9. CDR3 DNA: TGTGCCGGAAAGGACAGGGGAAAAACAGATACGCAGTATTTT. Translated, it gives CAGKDRGKTDTQYF.

The rearrangement uses TRBV27 and TRBJ1-2; 7 bases line up with TRBD1. The V segment lost 5 bases and the J segment 3 bases; nucleotides outside the gene matches: 6. This CDR3 is 14 amino acids long. The germline gives CDR1 MNHEY, CDR2 SMNVEV (reference sequence). CDR3 nucleotides: TGTGCCAGCAGTCCACGACAGGGTCACTATGGCTACACCTTC. Its translation is CASSPRQGHYGYTF.

This clone was observed a handful of times. The V call is TRBV2, the J call TRBJ2-1; 12 bases agree with TRBD2. The germline gives CDR1 SNHLY, CDR2 FYNNEI. The V segment lost 7 bases and the J segment 8 bases; nucleotides outside the gene matches: 3. This CDR3 has 13 residues. The CDR3 sequence is CASMLAGGHEQFF. CDR3 sequence (DNA): TGTGCCAGCATGCTAGCGGGGGGGCATGAGCAGTTCTTC.

The rearrangement links TRBV7-9 to TRBJ1-2; the match to TRBD1 covers 9 bases. The length of the CDR3 is 14 residues. The junction had 10 bases not matched to a gene; V was cut back by 7 bases and J by 7 bases. Germline CDR1 is SEHNR and CDR2 is FQNEAQ (reference sequence). The CDR3 protein is CASTYLGTGFGYTF. For the CDR3, the DNA is TGTGCCAGCACCTATCTAGGGACAGGGTTTGGCTACACCTTC.

The chain joins TRBV19 to TRBJ2-6; D call uncertain. This CDR3 is built from 15 residues. The germline V gene has CDR1 LNHDA and CDR2 SQIVND (reference sequence). V gave up 0 bases and J gave up 5 bases, with 8 bases separating them. The CDR3 loop reads CASSIDTPRANVLTF. The CDR3 DNA reads as TGTGCCAGTAGTATAGACACTCCTAGGGCCAACGTCCTGACTTTC.

The chain combines TRBV7-8 with TRBJ1-1, with D tentatively TRBD1 (5 bases). The germline gives CDR1 SGHVS, CDR2 FQNEAQ. This CDR3 has 16 residues. V dropped 5 bases and J dropped 1 base, with 17 bases sitting between them. This chain's CDR3 is CASSVVRQTKNTEAFF. CDR3 DNA: TGTGCCAGCAGCGTAGTTCGACAGACGAAGAACACTGAAGCTTTCTTT.

The rearrangement joins TRBV11-1 to TRBJ2-5, with a weak D call TRBD2 (5 bases). CDR1 SGHAT and CDR2 FQDESV come from the germline V gene (reference sequence). Trimming removed 5 bases from V and 4 bases from J, with 14 bases in between. The CDR3 has 14 residues. CDR3 sequence: CASSGTGVRETQYF. CDR3 nucleotide sequence: TGTGCCAGCAGCGGTACCGGGGTCCGAGAGACCCAGTACTTC.

The chain is built from TRBV7-2 and TRBJ2-7, with 7 bases that match TRBD1. Germline V gives CDR1 SGHTA, CDR2 FQGNSA. With V trimmed by 1 base and J by 1 base, 4 bases remained unmatched. The CDR3 extends over 15 amino acids. The CDR3 loop reads CASSLDQGESYEQYF. The CDR3 DNA is TGTGCCAGCAGCTTAGATCAGGGGGAGTCCTACGAGCAGTACTTC.

This chain uses TRBV5-4 with TRBJ2-2, with a tentative D call TRBD1 (6 bases). Trimming removed 0 bases from V and 6 bases from J, with 9 bases in between. CDR3 length: 14 amino acids. Germline V CDR1 and CDR2: SGHNT, YYREEE (reference sequence). The CDR3 DNA follows: TGTGCCAGCAGCTTGGTCACAGGGCCCGGGGAGCTGTTTTTT. Its protein product is CASSLVTGPGELFF.

This chain links TRBV3-1 (or the pseudogene TRBV3-2) with TRBJ2-6; no clear D gene. V lost 4 bases and J lost 1, with 5 bases in between. The germline V gene encodes CDR1 LGHDT and CDR2 YNNKEL (reference sequence). There are 14 residues in the CDR3. For the CDR3, the DNA is TGTGCCAGCAGCCCCTCGTCTGGGGCCAACGTCCTGACTTTC. Protein product: CASSPSSGANVLTF.

J is TRBJ1-1 and V is TRBV19; D not resolved. Deletions cut 7 bases from V and 1 base from J, with 19 bases between. The CDR3 loop spans 16 amino acids. Germline CDR1 LNHDA, CDR2 SQIVND (reference sequence). The DNA for the CDR3 is TGTGCCAGTATCACGAGGGTATCTCGGGAGAACACTGAAGCTTTCTTT. It translates to CASITRVSRENTEAFF.

This chain uses TRBV5-1 with TRBJ1-1, with a possible D match to TRBD1 (5 bases). The V end was cut by 5 bases, the J end by 8 bases, with 16 bases between. Germline V gene data show CDR1 as SGHRS and CDR2 as YFSETQ. This CDR3 comprises 13 residues. The CDR3, as DNA: TGCGCCAGCAGTATAGAGAGGGGACTGGAAGCTTTCTTT. Its protein is CASSIERGLEAFF.

The chain joins TRBV19 to TRBJ1-1; perhaps TRBD1 as D (5 bases). The V end lost 5 bases, the J end lost 4 bases, and 11 bases lay between the germline ends. CDR1 and CDR2 (germline): LNHDA, SQIVND (reference sequence). The CDR3 covers 13 residues. Written as DNA, the CDR3 is TGTGCCAGTAGTGTCAGGGTCCGCACTGAAGCTTTCTTT. Its translation is CASSVRVRTEAFF.

The chain employs TRBV4-3 and TRBJ1-2; D call uncertain. CDR1 is LGHNA, CDR2 YSLEER, per germline. V was cut by 0 bases and J by 6 bases, with 14 bases left in between. CDR3 length: 15 amino acids. The CDR3 DNA reads TGCGCCAGCAGCCAAGATCCCCTTCCACGGGATGGCTACACCTTC. Protein product: CASSQDPLPRDGYTF.

The chain has TRBV20-1 and TRBJ1-2; D gene uncertain. Deletions cut 3 bases from V and 4 bases from J, with 9 bases between. Germline V gives CDR1 DFQATT, CDR2 SNEGSKA (reference sequence). CDR3 size: 12 residues. The CDR3 region has the DNA TGCAGTGCTAGTCCCGGGAGCTATGGCTACACCTTC. As protein: CSASPGSYGYTF.

This chain uses TRBV5-1 with TRBJ2-7, with D maybe TRBD1 (5 bases). This CDR3 contains 12 residues. V gave up 7 bases and J gave up 6 bases, with 14 bases separating them. CDR1 and CDR2 (germline): SGHRS, YFSETQ. The CDR3 coding sequence is TGCGCCAGCGGTAACCGTGGGGCCGAGCAGTACTTC. Translating it yields CASGNRGAEQYF.

The chain joins TRBV30 to TRBJ1-6, with 7 bases that match TRBD1. The germline CDR1 and CDR2 sequences are GTSNPN and SVGIG (reference sequence). V lost 1 base to trimming and J lost 6 bases; unmatched junction nucleotides: 3. This CDR3 has 14 residues. CDR3 loop: CAWSEGGSNSPLHF. DNA for the CDR3: TGTGCCTGGAGTGAAGGGGGCAGTAATTCACCCCTCCACTTT.